There are many counts of the clone carrying this T cell receptor beta chain. Its antigen is currently unknown. This sample is drawn from a study of T cells in Graves' hyperthyroidism and ophthalmopathy. In the study overall: Staff took peripheral blood when the initial diagnosis was made, before any treatment began. Study-level results: Blood samples included most of the expanded thyroid clonotypes exceeding 0.001.

There were TCR beta CDR3 regions amplified from RNA transcripts. In the first-round RT-PCR of the TCR CDR3, the HTBI primer set was used. MiXCR was run by TCRdb on the multiplex PCR reads, yielding one entry per CDR3 protein. The top ten hold more than 6% of the sample, which has 500,000 to 750,000 distinct CDR3 sequences, 11% to 15% seen once. The germline V and J ends were trimmed by 3 bases and 2 bases, with 8 bases remaining between them. CDR1 LGHDT and CDR2 YNNKEL come from the germline V gene (reference sequence). The CDR3 totals 13 residues. What was sequenced was blood. This sequence originates from a woman younger than 30 with Graves' ophthalmopathy. The chain recombines TRBV3-1 with TRBJ2-7; D is unresolved. CDR3 protein: CASSQGWTYEQYF. The CDR3 DNA reads TGTGCCAGCAGCCAGGGGTGGACCTACGAGCAGTACTTC.